Below, 32 T cell receptor beta chains from the same sample are listed, as sequenced in a study of blood T cell repertoires in COVID-19. This table comes from immunoSEQ multiplex PCR, and its TCRdb copy is limited to in-frame clones, with some not included. In the table there are a few hundred thousand clones, about 87% of which are singletons. Sequences were obtained from peripheral blood. Source of these receptors: a woman aged 30 to 39 with COVID-19, enrolled during active disease.

This chain joins TRBV27 and TRBJ2-2; TRBD1 matches at 7 bases. CDR3 length: 14 amino acids. V lost 3 bases and J lost 4; bases outside the gene matches: 2. The germline gives CDR1 MNHEY, CDR2 SMNVEV (reference sequence). CDR3 nucleotide sequence: TGTGCCAGCAGTTTTACAGGGGTCACCGGGGAGCTGTTTTTT. It specifies CASSFTGVTGELFF.

As to this clone: Other DNA sequences of this sample code for an identical CDR3. The CDR3 reads CASSPQGYGYTF. For the CDR3, the DNA is TGTGCCAGCAGTCCCCAGGGATATGGCTACACCTTC. The chain recombines TRBV2 with TRBJ1-2, with a weak D call TRBD1 (5 bases). This CDR3 contains 12 residues. With 5 bases removed from V and 5 bases from J, the gap between germline ends came to 9 bases. Germline CDR1 is SNHLY and CDR2 is FYNNEI.

V gene TRBV19 combines with J gene TRBJ2-3; the match to TRBD1 covers 8 bases. The CDR3 runs to 15 residues. The germline V gene encodes CDR1 LNHDA and CDR2 SQIVND (reference sequence). Losses at the gene ends were 3 bases for V and 3 bases for J; bases not matched to a gene: 5. CDR3 coding DNA: TGTGCCAGTAGTATGAGGGACAGGTCTACAGATACGCAGTATTTT. It yields the protein CASSMRDRSTDTQYF.

The J gene is TRBJ2-1, the V gene TRBV5-1; D is undetermined. V was cut by 0 bases and J by 0 bases, with 7 bases left in between. This CDR3 region has 15 residues. Germline V lookup: CDR1 SGHRS, CDR2 YFSETQ. CDR3: CASSLVVSSYNEQFF. The CDR3 DNA is TGCGCCAGCAGCTTGGTTGTGAGCTCCTACAATGAGCAGTTCTTC.

The V call is TRBV9, the J call TRBJ2-5; 14 bases map to TRBD2. Germline CDR1 is SGDLS and CDR2 is YYNGEE. This CDR3 has 17 amino acids. The trim removed 4 bases at V and 4 bases at J, leaving 9 bases unmatched. The CDR3 spells CASSPRGTSGGRETQYF. The CDR3 DNA follows: TGTGCCAGCAGCCCAAGAGGGACTAGCGGGGGCCGAGAGACCCAGTACTTC.

The chain carries TRBV7-6 and TRBJ2-7; the D is unclear. V was trimmed by 0 bases and J by 3 bases, leaving 6 bases between them. Germline CDR1 and CDR2: SGHVS and FNYEAQ. CDR3 length: 13 residues. CDR3 in amino acids: CASSLASSYEQYF. The CDR3 DNA is TGTGCCAGCAGCTTAGCGTCCAGCTACGAGCAGTACTTC.

J is TRBJ2-3 and V is TRBV10-2; TRBD1 might be the D (5 bases). The ends were cut back, 11 bases at V and 6 bases at J, with 18 bases in the middle. The CDR3 sequence is 13 residues long. The germline gives CDR1 WSHSY, CDR2 SAAADI. Here the CDR3 reads CAAGLLGLDTQYF. In DNA form, the CDR3 reads TGCGCCGCCGGGCTATTGGGGCTGGATACGCAGTATTTT.

The chain has TRBV7-2 and TRBJ1-6; 10 nucleotides line up with TRBD1. CDR1 and CDR2 from the germline V gene are SGHTA and FQGNSA. This CDR3 region has 18 residues. After removal of 5 bases from V and 0 bases from J, the junction contained 7 bases not matched to a gene. This CDR3 reads CASSPGQGSHSYNSPLHF. As DNA, the CDR3 is TGTGCCAGCAGCCCGGGACAGGGGAGCCACTCCTATAATTCACCCCTCCACTTT. The entire variable domain, with the rest obtained from reference TRBV7-2 and TRBJ1-6, is as follows: GAGVSQSPSNKVTEKGKDVELRCDPISGHTALYWYRQSLGQGLEFLIYFQGNSAPDKSGLPSDRFSAERTGGSVSTLTIQRTQQEDSAVYLCASSPGQGSHSYNSPLHFGNGTRLTVT.

The chain carries TRBV2 and TRBJ1-2; 10 nucleotides align to TRBD1. Unmatched junction bases numbered 6, after V lost 5 bases and J lost 0 bases. Germline V CDR1 and CDR2: SNHLY, FYNNEI. The CDR3 spans 16 residues. This CDR3 is CASSTTGGRSNYGYTF. The CDR3 DNA reads as TGTGCCAGCAGTACGACAGGGGGCCGATCTAACTATGGCTACACCTTC. Based on the CDR3 plus reference TRBV2 and TRBJ1-2, the full variable domain is EPEVTQTPSHQVTQMGQEVILRCVPISNHLYFYWYRQILGQKVEFLVSFYNNEISEKSEIFDDQFSVERPDGSNFTLKIRSTKLEDSAMYFCASSTTGGRSNYGYTFGSGTRLTVV.

The chain couples TRBV28 to TRBJ1-1; tentative D call: TRBD1 (5 bases). The CDR3 is 14 amino acids. CDR1 and CDR2 from the germline V gene are MDHEN and SYDVKM. The V gene lost 2 bases and the J gene lost 2 bases, with 9 bases spanning the gap. CDR3 DNA: TGTGCCAGCAGTTTAGTGGACACCAACACTGAAGCTTTCTTT. It translates to CASSLVDTNTEAFF.

This rearrangement joins TRBV3-1 (or the pseudogene TRBV3-2) to TRBJ1-5, with no clear D. The germline CDR1 and CDR2 sequences are LGHDT and YNNKEL (reference sequence). V was clipped by 0 bases and J by 2 bases, with 8 bases between them. The CDR3 contains 15 residues. CDR3 residues: CASSQELLGNQPQHF. The CDR3, as DNA: TGTGCCAGCAGCCAAGAACTACTCGGCAATCAGCCCCAGCATTTT.

This clone was counted between two and nine times. The V gene is TRBV4-1, the J gene TRBJ2-2; 13 bases align to TRBD2. The germline V gene has CDR1 MGHRA and CDR2 YSYEKL. The trim removed 4 bases at V and 5 bases at J, leaving 1 base unmatched. The CDR3 is 15 amino acids. The CDR3 protein is CASSPGLAGTGELFF. The CDR3 nucleotides are TGCGCCAGCAGCCCGGGACTAGCGGGGACCGGGGAGCTGTTTTTT.

The rearrangement links TRBV28 to TRBJ2-3; no reliable D call. Germline loops: CDR1 MDHEN, CDR2 SYDVKM. Deletions cut 5 bases from V and 4 bases from J, with 10 bases between. The CDR3 runs to 13 residues. CDR3 nucleotides: TGTGCCAGCAGTGTACAGCAATCAGATACGCAGTATTTT. Encoded protein: CASSVQQSDTQYF.

CDR3 in DNA: TGTGCCAGCAGCCACGTCGAGGTGGGGCCCAATCAGCCCCAGCATTTT. Translation: CASSHVEVGPNQPQHF. The chain has TRBV7-8 and TRBJ1-5; weak D call: TRBD1 (5 bases). Trimming stripped 5 bases from V and 3 bases from J, with 17 bases between. Germline CDR1 reads SGHVS; CDR2 reads FQNEAQ. This CDR3 has 16 residues.

J is TRBJ2-5 and V is TRBV5-5; the D is unclear. The ends were cut back, 1 base at V and 1 base at J, with 5 bases in the middle. This CDR3 has 13 residues. Germline V gene data show CDR1 as SGHKS and CDR2 as YYEKEE (reference sequence). CDR3 bases: TGTGCCAGCAGCTTGTTGAGCCAAGAGACCCAGTACTTC. Protein sequence: CASSLLSQETQYF.

This clone was seen a handful of times. The chain has TRBV5-5 and TRBJ1-2; perhaps TRBD1 as D (5 bases). The V end lost 0 bases, the J end lost 4 bases, and 13 bases lay between the germline ends. The germline V gene encodes CDR1 SGHKS and CDR2 YYEKEE (reference sequence). The CDR3 has 15 amino acids. CDR3 protein: CASSLAAQGGYGYTF. DNA of the CDR3: TGTGCCAGCAGCTTGGCGGCGCAGGGAGGCTATGGCTACACCTTC.

This chain joins TRBV2 and TRBJ2-5, with 10 nucleotides matching TRBD2. The V segment lost 2 bases and the J segment 3 bases; nucleotides outside the gene matches: 9. Germline CDR1 and CDR2: SNHLY and FYNNEI. This CDR3 contains 17 residues. The CDR3 loop is CASSETGAGGHEETQYF. In DNA form, the CDR3 reads TGTGCCAGCAGTGAAACAGGAGCGGGGGGGCACGAAGAGACCCAGTACTTC.

CDR3 sequence (DNA): TGTGCCAGCAGCTTAGCCCCCAACGAGGGGGGGGGCGGGTACGAGCAGTACGTC. This translates into CASSLAPNEGGGGYEQYV. V is TRBV7-9 and J is TRBJ2-7; D perhaps matches TRBD2 (7 bases). Looked up from germline, CDR1 is SEHNR and CDR2 is FQNEAQ (reference sequence). V lost 0 bases, J lost 4 bases, and 22 bases lay in between. The CDR3 is 18 amino acids.

The V gene is TRBV4-3, the J gene TRBJ1-2; D is perhaps TRBD1 (6 bases). This CDR3 is 13 amino acids long. Germline values: CDR1 LGHNA, CDR2 YSLEER. The ends were cut back, 4 bases at V and 6 bases at J, with 12 bases in the middle. In DNA, the CDR3 is TGCGCCAGCAGCCGCTCAGGGGAAGATGGCTACACCTTC. It specifies CASSRSGEDGYTF.

This clone has just one count. J is TRBJ2-7 and V is TRBV5-4; TRBD1 might be the D (6 bases). Germline CDR1 reads SGHNT; CDR2 reads YYREEE (reference sequence). V was cut by 2 bases and J by 7 bases, with 19 bases left in between. CDR3 length: 15 residues. The CDR3 coding sequence is TGTGCCAGCAGCTTTTACGGGACACCCGTAAATGAGCAGTACGTC. This codes for CASSFYGTPVNEQYV.

The chain uses TRBV6-5 and TRBJ1-1; 11 nucleotides agree with TRBD1. V lost 5 bases and J lost 5; bases outside the gene matches: 7. Germline V gives CDR1 MNHEY, CDR2 SVGAGI. This CDR3 has 15 amino acids. The CDR3 sequence: CASSPPGTGGTEAFF. CDR3 DNA sequence: TGTGCCAGCAGTCCCCCCGGGACAGGGGGGACTGAAGCTTTCTTT.

The V call is TRBV2, the J call TRBJ1-6; TRBD1 might be the D (6 bases). V lost 5 bases to trimming and J lost 7 bases, with 12 bases between them. This CDR3 is built from 14 residues. Germline V gives CDR1 SNHLY, CDR2 FYNNEI. The CDR3 nucleotides are TGTGCCAGCAGTATTACTACAGGGAATTCACCCCTCCACTTT. Translation: CASSITTGNSPLHF.

J is TRBJ1-2 and V is TRBV6-5; 7 bases match TRBD1. Germline V CDR1 and CDR2: MNHEY, SVGAGI. CDR3 length: 15 amino acids. V was pared by 2 bases and J by 1 base, with 4 bases of the junction left unmatched. The CDR3 region is CASSYVQGFNYGYTF. CDR3 coding DNA: TGTGCCAGCAGTTACGTACAGGGGTTTAACTATGGCTACACCTTC.

The J gene is TRBJ1-2, the V gene TRBV12-1. TRBV12-1 is tagged as a pseudogene. This CDR3 is 16 amino acids long. CDR3 DNA sequence: TGTGCCAGCTATGCGGTCAGGGGACTATCTAACTATGGCTACACCTTC. Residues: CASYAVRGLSNYGYTF.

The genes are TRBV5-4 and TRBJ2-1, with 11 bases lining up with TRBD2. Unmatched junction bases numbered 4, after V lost 4 bases and J lost 4 bases. This CDR3 has 15 residues. The germline CDR1 and CDR2 sequences are SGHNT and YYREEE (reference sequence). The CDR3 region has the DNA TGTGCCAGCAGCGTTAGCGGGGGGGCGTACAATGAGCAGTTCTTC. It translates to CASSVSGGAYNEQFF. Full variable domain (rest looked up from reference TRBV5-4 and TRBJ2-1): ETGVTQSPTHLIKTRGQQVTLRCSSQSGHNTVSWYQQALGQGPQFIFQYYREEENGRGNFPPRFSGLQFPNYSSELNVNALELDDSALYLCASSVSGGAYNEQFFGPGTRLTVL.

V and J are TRBV6-5 and TRBJ2-3, with a tentative D call TRBD1 (5 bases). V lost 6 bases and J 0 bases, leaving 10 bases between the germline ends. The CDR3 totals 14 residues. Germline V lookup: CDR1 MNHEY, CDR2 SVGAGI. The DNA of the CDR3 is TGTGCCAGCAGCCTAAGACAGAGCACAGATACGCAGTATTTT. It encodes CASSLRQSTDTQYF.

This clone has a single count. The genes are TRBV6-5 and TRBJ2-2; TRBD2 might be the D (5 bases). CDR1 is MNHEY, CDR2 SVGAGI, per germline. CDR3 length: 13 amino acids. With 2 bases removed from V and 6 bases from J, the gap between germline ends came to 7 bases. CDR3 sequence reads: CASSYVGAGELFF. Here the CDR3 DNA reads TGTGCCAGCAGTTACGTGGGAGCCGGGGAGCTGTTTTTT.

This clone was observed once. The rearrangement links TRBV5-4 to TRBJ2-2; 14 bases are shared with TRBD2. Germline V gene sequence: CDR1 SGHNT, CDR2 YYREEE (reference sequence). This CDR3 is built from 16 residues. Trimming cost V 2 bases and J 6 bases; bases outside gene matches: 3. The CDR3: CASSFPGLAGAGELFF. The CDR3, as DNA: TGTGCCAGCAGCTTTCCGGGACTAGCGGGGGCCGGGGAGCTGTTTTTT.

V gene TRBV28 combines with J gene TRBJ1-2; 9 nucleotides line up with TRBD1. The CDR3 extends over 13 amino acids. V was pared by 4 bases and J by 4 bases, with 1 base of the junction left unmatched. Germline values: CDR1 MDHEN, CDR2 SYDVKM. The CDR3 region is CASSSGQGYGYTF. In DNA form, the CDR3 reads TGTGCCAGCAGTTCGGGACAGGGCTATGGCTACACCTTC.

The chain recombines TRBV28 with TRBJ2-7; tentative D call: TRBD1 (5 bases). Trimming stripped 1 base from V and 6 bases from J, with 10 bases between. CDR1 MDHEN and CDR2 SYDVKM come from the germline V gene. The CDR3 is 13 amino acids. The chain's CDR3 is CASSLSHRSEQYV. DNA for the CDR3: TGTGCCAGCAGTTTATCCCACAGGAGCGAGCAGTACGTC.

V is TRBV6-5 and J is TRBJ1-1; possibly TRBD1 for D (5 bases). Trimming left V 5 bases short and J 6 bases short, with 10 bases between. Germline CDR1 is MNHEY and CDR2 is SVGAGI. The CDR3 length is 12 residues. The CDR3 sequence is CASSPGGPEAFF. CDR3 nucleotide sequence: TGTGCCAGCAGTCCCGGGGGTCCTGAAGCTTTCTTT.

As to this clone: As the CDR3 is not closed by the conserved phenylalanine or tryptophan, this likely results from a read error. The DNA is omitted, as the CDR3 cannot be located on it reliably, and the CDR3 follows TCRdb's listing. This rearrangement joins TRBV20-1 to TRBJ2-7; the tabulated D call, TRBD1, remains unverified against the DNA. The V gene's germline CDR1 is DFQATT and CDR2 SNEGSKA (reference sequence). The CDR3 is 8 amino acids in total, end residues counted. CDR3 amino acids: CSARDVAG.